The sequence of this T cell receptor beta chain was determined in a study of breast tumors, draining lymph nodes, adjacent tissues. The study, taken as a whole, reports: Tumors had less TCR diversity than lymph nodes, more than nontumor tissue. Data only fit, rather than demonstrated, lymph node origin of most tumor T cells.

TCRdb re-called the multiplex PCR reads through MiXCR, storing one row per CDR3 protein. The repertoire holds 7,500 or so distinct CDR3 sequences, with over 60% as singletons. As for this clonotype: Its target is not known.

Germline loops: CDR1 MRHNA, CDR2 SNTAGT. The CDR3 is 16 residues long. V trimming: 2 bases; J trimming: 5 bases; junction bases outside the gene matches: 9. The genes are TRBV6-4 and TRBJ1-2, with 9 positions matching TRBD1. The sample consisted of tumor-adjacent breast tissue. The clonotype was recovered from a female donor with breast cancer. Some clones in this sample may be carry-over from other donors' samples. CDR3 nucleotides: TGTGCCAGCAGTGACACTGGGGGACAGGGACGGTATGGCTACACCTTC. Protein: CASSDTGGQGRYGYTF.